This TCR beta chain derives from a study of blood T cell repertoires in COVID-19. The overall study: Samples came from the United States, Italy and Spain, spanning acute and convalescent COVID-19. T cells, B-cell-depleted T cells, or PBMCs supplied cDNA or gDNA.

In germline, CDR1 is MNHEY, CDR2 SVGAGI. V was shortened by 2 bases and J by 3 bases, with 11 bases between the two germline ends. The CDR3 loop spans 14 amino acids. Original handling: Estimated nucleated cell counts came from reference gene primer amplification. The protocol was immunoSEQ multiplex PCR, while the TCRdb copy is restricted to in-frame clones and leaves out a portion. The D gene and trimming were derived from the DNA, and the V and J assignments and clone size from that table. The sample has approximately 110,000 clones, roughly 88% seen once. The TCR originated in a human donor in a cohort sampled during active COVID-19. The V gene is TRBV6-5, the J gene TRBJ2-7, with a tentative D call TRBD1 (5 bases). The sequenced sample consisted of peripheral blood. The CDR3 region has the DNA TGTGCCAGCAGTTACAGCTCAGGGATCTACGAGCAGTACTTC. Protein sequence: CASSYSSGIYEQYF.